These 21 T cell receptor beta chains were all obtained from the same sample, sequenced in a study of T-cell memory formation after mild COVID-19. TCRdb passed the 5' RACE reads through MiXCR, listing each CDR3 protein once. The data show around 320,000 distinct CDR3 sequences, around 27% seen once. The sample was PBMCs or a T cell subset sorted from them (not recorded which). Receptors originate from an adult woman who had mild COVID-19 (a few samples of this study predate the infection). Cell type and time point are not known.

This sequence joins TRBV20-1 and TRBJ1-1; D is possibly TRBD1 (6 bases). The length of the CDR3 is 16 residues. The V gene lost 2 bases and the J gene lost 4 bases, with 20 bases spanning the gap. The germline CDR1 and CDR2 sequences are DFQATT and SNEGSKA (reference sequence). CDR3: CSARWLGGRRVTEAFF. CDR3 bases: TGCAGTGCTAGATGGTTGGGGGGGCGCAGGGTCACTGAAGCTTTCTTT.

The rearrangement joins TRBV5-1 to TRBJ1-1, with D perhaps matching TRBD1 (6 bases). From germline, CDR1 is SGHRS and CDR2 YFSETQ. Trimming stripped 3 bases from V and 3 bases from J, with 15 bases between. The CDR3 is 15 amino acids. The CDR3 DNA reads as TGCGCCAGCAGCTCGGACTACAGGGTTCACACTGAAGCTTTCTTT. Protein sequence: CASSSDYRVHTEAFF. Supplemented by reference TRBV5-1 and TRBJ1-1, the full variable domain reads KAGVTQTPRYLIKTRGQQVTLSCSPISGHRSVSWYQQTPGQGLQFLFEYFSETQRNKGNFPGRFSGRQFSNSRSEMNVSTLELGDSALYLCASSSDYRVHTEAFFGQGTRLTVV.

The chain joins TRBV3-1 to TRBJ2-2; D is uncertain. Looked up from germline, CDR1 is LGHDT and CDR2 is YNNKEL (reference sequence). The CDR3 is made up of 14 amino acids. The V and J ends lost 1 base and 2 bases respectively, with 5 bases between them. The CDR3 DNA follows: TGTGCCAGCAGCCAAGTTAGTAACACCGGGGAGCTGTTTTTT. Amino acids: CASSQVSNTGELFF.

This clonotype came up a few times. The V call is TRBV12-3 or TRBV12-4, the J call TRBJ2-3, with D possibly TRBD2 on 5 matching bases. CDR3 length: 15 residues. Trimming removed 2 bases from V and 6 bases from J, with 15 bases in between. The CDR3 region is CASSLWRASRDTQYF. DNA for the CDR3: TGTGCCAGCAGTTTATGGCGGGCCTCGAGGGATACGCAGTATTTT.

This clonotype occurred a few times. The chain is built from TRBV19 and TRBJ1-2; D unresolved. There are 13 residues in the CDR3. The V gene's germline CDR1 is LNHDA and CDR2 SQIVND (reference sequence). V lost 8 bases, J lost 3 bases, and 13 bases lay in between. The CDR3 DNA is TGTGCCAGTTCTAAGCAGGTGGACTATGGCTACACCTTC. Encoded protein: CASSKQVDYGYTF. Full variable domain (remainder filled in from reference TRBV19 and TRBJ1-2): DGGITQSPKYLFRKEGQNVTLSCEQNLNHDAMYWYRQDPGQGLRLIYYSQIVNDFQKGDIAEGYSVSREKKESFPLTVTSAQKNPTAFYLCASSKQVDYGYTFGSGTRLTVV.

This clonotype was detected only a few times. The chain carries TRBV14 and TRBJ2-5; no definite D call. The CDR3 runs to 14 residues. The V gene lost 3 bases and the J gene lost 1 base, with 9 bases spanning the gap. CDR1 is SGHDN, CDR2 FVKESK, per germline. In DNA, the CDR3 is TGTGCCAGCAGCCAGCAACGGAGCCAAGAGACCCAGTACTTC. Residues: CASSQQRSQETQYF. Full variable domain (remainder filled in from reference TRBV14 and TRBJ2-5): EAGVTQFPSHSVIEKGQTVTLRCDPISGHDNLYWYRRVMGKEIKFLLHFVKESKQDESGMPNNRFLAERTGGTYSTLKVQPAELEDSGVYFCASSQQRSQETQYFGPGTRLLVL.

The chain carries TRBV7-9 and TRBJ2-1; no clear D gene. This CDR3 has 11 amino acids. Looked up from germline, CDR1 is SEHNR and CDR2 is FQNEAQ (reference sequence). V was pared by 2 bases and J by 15 bases, with 11 bases between. The CDR3: CASSLSFFRFF. In DNA form, the CDR3 reads TGTGCCAGCAGCTTAAGCTTCTTTCGGTTCTTC.

This rearrangement joins TRBV3-1 to TRBJ2-5, with D perhaps matching TRBD1 (5 bases). Germline CDR1 LGHDT, CDR2 YNNKEL (reference sequence). The CDR3 runs 15 residues. Trimming took 4 bases from V and 5 from J, leaving 17 bases between them. The CDR3 bases are TGTGCCAGCAGCCCAAGATCAACAGGCGTGGAGACCCAGTACTTC. It is translated as CASSPRSTGVETQYF.

This clonotype was counted only a few times. The rearrangement links TRBV12-3 or TRBV12-4 to TRBJ2-3; D call uncertain. CDR3 size: 12 residues. Trimming took 2 bases from V and 11 from J, leaving 11 bases between them. CDR3 nucleotide sequence: TGTGCCAGCAGTTTATCTTTCGGTTGGCAGTATTTT. Amino acids: CASSLSFGWQYF.

The chain employs TRBV5-6 and TRBJ2-7; TRBD1 matches at 9 bases. Germline assignment: CDR1 SGHDT and CDR2 YYEEEE. The CDR3 contains 15 residues. Unmatched junction bases numbered 8, after V lost 2 bases and J lost 5 bases. The CDR3 DNA follows: TGTGCCAGCAGCTTTACCGGGACAGGGTACCACGAGCAGTACTTC. Encoded protein: CASSFTGTGYHEQYF.

The chain joins TRBV6-5 to TRBJ2-7; D may match TRBD1 or TRBD2 (6 bases each). This CDR3 comprises 15 residues. Germline CDR1 is MNHEY and CDR2 is SVGAGI. The germline V and J ends were trimmed by 5 bases and 6 bases, with 20 bases remaining between them. The CDR3 DNA follows: TGTGCCAGCAGTCTCGGGGGACCCGGAGGGGGCGAGCAGTACTTC. Its protein is CASSLGGPGGGEQYF.

V is TRBV7-9 and J is TRBJ2-3; perhaps TRBD2 as D (5 bases). V lost 3 bases to trimming and J lost 0 bases, with 13 bases between them. The CDR3 is made up of 16 amino acids. CDR1 SEHNR and CDR2 FQNEAQ come from the germline V gene (reference sequence). In DNA form, the CDR3 reads TGTGCCAGCAGCTTCTGGAGCGGAACTAGCACAGATACGCAGTATTTT. Amino acid sequence: CASSFWSGTSTDTQYF.

This clonotype has a handful of counts. The rearrangement joins TRBV5-6 to TRBJ2-1; D is uncertain. The CDR3 consists of 15 residues. Between the trimmed V and J ends, which lost 0 bases and 5 bases, there was a span of 12 bases. Germline CDR1 is SGHDT and CDR2 is YYEEEE. The CDR3, as DNA: TGTGCCAGCAGCTTGGTGGCCCTGATCAACAATGAGCAGTTCTTC. Its translation is CASSLVALINNEQFF.

This clonotype turned up a few times. V usage is TRBV20-1 and J usage is TRBJ2-2; no firm D call. The CDR3 covers 12 residues. V dropped 4 bases and J dropped 3 bases, with 6 bases sitting between them. Germline CDR1 is DFQATT and CDR2 is SNEGSKA (reference sequence). CDR3 protein: CSATRDTGELFF. The CDR3 DNA follows: TGCAGTGCTACTAGGGACACCGGGGAGCTGTTTTTT.

The CDR3 coding sequence is TGTGCCAGCGGGAGGGGACTAGCCGTAGGCACAGATACGCAGTATTTT. Encoded protein: CASGRGLAVGTDTQYF. The chain employs TRBV4-2 and TRBJ2-3, with 9 bases matching TRBD2. Germline V gene sequence: CDR1 LGHNA, CDR2 YNFKEQ. Germline trimming cut 8 bases from V and 1 base from J; bases unmatched to any gene: 10. The CDR3 totals 16 residues.

The chain is built from TRBV6-4 and TRBJ2-1; possible D gene TRBD2, 7 bases. V was cut by 6 bases and J by 2 bases, with 20 bases left in between. Looked up from germline, CDR1 is MRHNA and CDR2 is SNTAGT. The CDR3 contains 17 residues. The CDR3 sequence: CASRAKGGGAPYNEQFF. DNA of the CDR3: TGTGCCAGCAGGGCCAAGGGGGGGGGGGCCCCCTACAATGAGCAGTTCTTC.

A few counts support this clonotype. This chain connects TRBV30 to TRBJ2-7, with D tentatively TRBD1 (6 bases). This CDR3 region has 13 residues. V gave up 4 bases and J gave up 7 bases, with 17 bases separating them. Germline V gene data show CDR1 as GTSNPN and CDR2 as SVGIG (reference sequence). The DNA of the CDR3 is TGTGCCTGGACCGCCCCAGGGGCGCTGGAGCAGTACTTC. Residues: CAWTAPGALEQYF.

This chain connects TRBV3-1 to TRBJ2-2, with 12 bases fitting TRBD2. This CDR3 has 15 amino acids. Per germline, CDR1 LGHDT and CDR2 YNNKEL (reference sequence). J gave up 6 bases and V 1 base, and 0 bases lay outside the gene matches. CDR3: CASSQASGRAGELFF. CDR3 in DNA: TGTGCCAGCAGCCAAGCTAGCGGGAGGGCCGGGGAGCTGTTTTTT.

The chain carries TRBV11-2 and TRBJ2-2; D possibly corresponds to TRBD1 (6 bases). V dropped 1 base and J dropped 5 bases, with 14 bases sitting between them. The germline V gene has CDR1 SGHAT and CDR2 FQNNGV. The CDR3 consists of 16 residues. The CDR3 DNA sequence: TGTGCCAGCAGCTTAGTGTCGGGACACCCTACCGGGGAGCTGTTTTTT. Protein product: CASSLVSGHPTGELFF.

This clonotype was seen more than once but under ten times. The gene calls are TRBV5-4 and TRBJ2-7; perhaps TRBD2 as D (6 bases). The germline gives CDR1 SGHNT, CDR2 YYREEE (reference sequence). Trimming removed 3 bases from V and 4 bases from J, with 14 bases in between. The CDR3 covers 14 residues. The CDR3 reads CASSYNGGLYEQYF. The DNA for the CDR3 is TGTGCCAGCAGCTACAACGGAGGGTTATACGAGCAGTACTTC.

The genes are TRBV6-5 and TRBJ2-7; D is possibly TRBD2 (5 bases). Germline-derived CDR1 and CDR2 are MNHEY and SVGAGI. V was trimmed by 3 bases and J by 2 bases, leaving 8 bases between them. The CDR3 covers 13 residues. The CDR3 nucleotides are TGTGCCAGCAGTTATGGGGAGACCTACGAGCAGTACTTC. Its translation is CASSYGETYEQYF.